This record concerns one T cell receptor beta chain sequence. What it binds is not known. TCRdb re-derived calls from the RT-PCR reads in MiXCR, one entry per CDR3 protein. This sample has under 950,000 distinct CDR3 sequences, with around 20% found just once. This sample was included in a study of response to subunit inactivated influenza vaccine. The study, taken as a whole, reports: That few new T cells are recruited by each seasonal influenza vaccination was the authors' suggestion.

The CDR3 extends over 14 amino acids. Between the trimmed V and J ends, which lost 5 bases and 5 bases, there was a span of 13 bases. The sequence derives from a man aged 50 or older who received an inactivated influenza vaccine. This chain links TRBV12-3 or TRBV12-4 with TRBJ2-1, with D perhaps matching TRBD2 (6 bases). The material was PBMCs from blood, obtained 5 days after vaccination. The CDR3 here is CASSRLGGDNEQFF. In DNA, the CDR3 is TGTGCCAGCAGTAGACTAGGAGGGGACAATGAGCAGTTCTTC.